This TCR beta chain is drawn from a study of OX40 agonist ivuxolimab in advanced cancers. Across the study: Participants averaged approximately 65 years of age (range about 23 to 80) and were 82.7% male. Two cutaneous melanoma patients and one hepatocellular carcinoma patient, three in all, had partial responses.

The CDR3 sequence is 13 residues long. Trimming took off 3 bases at V and 5 bases at J, with 11 bases between the two ends. Blood samples were obtained at baseline, cycle 4 day 1, and cycle 7 day 1. The assay was immunoSEQ multiplex PCR, and TCRdb's table has in-frame clones only and misses some. The data contain approximately 90,000 clones, 85% to 90% of them singletons. The V gene is TRBV23-1, the J gene TRBJ2-7, with D unresolved. TRBV23-1 is treated as an ORF (open reading frame) with a function not yet certain. Here the sequenced sample was CD4+ or CD8+ T cells sorted from blood, taken in a trial of the OX40 agonist ivuxolimab. This receptor was identified in an adult with an advanced solid tumor such as melanoma, head and neck, liver or kidney cancer. The CDR3 loop reads CASSHRLVHEQYF. In DNA, the CDR3 is TGCGCCAGCAGTCATCGTCTTGTACACGAGCAGTACTTC.